The rows below give T cell receptor beta chains drawn from one sample of a study of blood T cell repertoires in COVID-19. Sequenced by immunoSEQ multiplex PCR; TCRdb stores in-frame clones only, minus some. The sample gives about 190,000 clones, 82% of which show up once; approximately 8% is in the top ten. The sequenced material came from peripheral blood. Receptor source: a woman aged 60 to 75 with COVID-19, enrolled during active disease. The CDR3 runs from the conserved cysteine through the conserved F or W. A D gene is named only where the DNA matches it firmly. Expanded clones are given a class, and other clones once, few, many or no size at all.

. | TRBJ2-5 | TRBV5-6 | 13 | . | TGTGCCAGCAGCTTGCCCTCGGGGGAGACCCAGTACTTC | CASSLPSGETQYF
TRBD1 | TRBJ2-7 | TRBV5-1 | 15 | . | TGCGCCAGCAGCTTGGTTGGGACAGGGAATCGCGAGCAGTACTTC | CASSLVGTGNREQYF
. | TRBJ2-2 | TRBV19 | 17 | . | TGTGCCAGTAACGGGCTTGGGGAGAGCGAGAACACCGGGGAGCTGTTTTTT | CASNGLGESENTGELFF
TRBD1 | TRBJ1-2 | TRBV2 | 12 | . | TGTGCCAGCAGGGACACAGGGGAAGGCTACACCTTC | CASRDTGEGYTF
. | TRBJ1-6 | TRBV3-1/TRBV3-2 | 14 | . | TGTGCCAGCAGCCTTCCTACGTATAATTCACCCCTCCACTTT | CASSLPTYNSPLHF
. | TRBJ1-5 | TRBV7-8 | 17 | once | TGTGCCAGCAGCTTAATTGGGGGGGCGGAGTACAATCAGCCCCAGCATTTT | CASSLIGGAEYNQPQHF
. | TRBJ1-2 | TRBV30 | 13 | once | TGTGCCTGGAGTGCACAGGGCCCCTATGGCTACACCTTC | CAWSAQGPYGYTF
TRBD2 | TRBJ2-7 | TRBV7-8 | 15 | . | TGTGCCAGCAGCACATCGGGGGGGACCTCCTACGAGCAGTACTTC | CASSTSGGTSYEQYF
TRBD1 | TRBJ1-4 | TRBV7-9 | 14 | . | TGTGCCAGCAGCCGGACAGGGTTTAATGAAAAACTGTTTTTT | CASSRTGFNEKLFF
TRBD2 | TRBJ2-3 | TRBV5-4 | 15 | . | TGTGCCAGCAGCTCGGGTCTAGCGGGCACAGATACGCAGTATTTT | CASSSGLAGTDTQYF
. | TRBJ1-2 | TRBV7-9 | 14 | . | TGTGCCAGCAGCTTAGCGAACAGCATCTATGGCTACACCTTC | CASSLANSIYGYTF
. | TRBJ1-2 | TRBV5-6 | 17 | . | TGTGCCAGCAGCTTGGCCTCCCTGATGGGCTACGGATATGGCTACACCTTC | CASSLASLMGYGYGYTF
TRBD1 | TRBJ1-1 | TRBV7-8 | 15 | . | TGTGCCAGCAGCCAGAGACAGGGGATGAACACTGAAGCTTTCTTT | CASSQRQGMNTEAFF
. | TRBJ1-5 | TRBV9 | 15 | . | TGTGCCAGCAGCGTAGCGGGCGGGATCCATCAGCCCCAGCATTTT | CASSVAGGIHQPQHF
. | TRBJ2-1 | TRBV20-1 | 18 | . | TGCAGTGCTAGTCTCTGGGGGGAGTCCGCAGAATTCTACAATGAGCAGTTCTTC | CSASLWGESAEFYNEQFF
. | TRBJ1-1 | TRBV5-4 | 14 | few | TGTGCCAGCAGCTTTCCGGGACTGACCACTGAAGCTTTCTTT | CASSFPGLTTEAFF
TRBD1 | TRBJ1-1 | TRBV14 | 12 | once | TGTGCCAGCAGCCAACCGACAGGGGAAACTTTCTTT | CASSQPTGETFF
. | TRBJ1-5 | TRBV18 | 14 | . | TGTGCCAGCTCACCCGGCAGGGATCTCCCGGCCCAGCATTTT | CASSPGRDLPAQHF
TRBD2 | TRBJ2-1 | TRBV18 | 15 | once | TGTGCCAGCGCCAAAACTAGCGGGGGCTACAATGAGCAGTTCTTC | CASAKTSGGYNEQFF
. | TRBJ1-6 | TRBV18 | 13 | . | TGTGCCAGCTCACCAGGGGGCGGTTCACCCCTCCACTTT | CASSPGGGSPLHF
TRBD1 | TRBJ2-3 | TRBV28 | 17 | . | TGTGCCAGCAGTGCATCCATGGGACAGACTACAAGGAATACGCAGTATTTT | CASSASMGQTTRNTQYF
. | TRBJ1-5 | TRBV2 | 14 | . | TGTGCCAGCACGGGACTAAATAGCAATCAGCCCCAGCATTTT | CASTGLNSNQPQHF
. | TRBJ2-4 | TRBV16 | 13 | . | TGTGCCAGCAGCCGAGTCGCCAAAAACATTCAGTACTTC | CASSRVAKNIQYF
TRBD2 | TRBJ2-2 | TRBV2 | 15 | . | TGTGCCAGCAGCCGAACTAGCGACGGCACCGGGGAGCTGTTTTTT | CASSRTSDGTGELFF
. | TRBJ1-2 | TRBV5-1 | 15 | . | TGCGCCAGCAGCTTGGAAGGGGCCTCTAACTATGGCTACACCTTC | CASSLEGASNYGYTF
. | TRBJ1-5 | TRBV23-1 | 15 | once | TGCGCCAGCAGTCAATGCGGATTGAGCAATCAGCCCCAGCATTTT | CASSQCGLSNQPQHF
. | TRBJ1-3 | TRBV9 | 15 | . | TGTGCCAGCAGCCCCTCGGGGGTAGGTGGAAACACCATATATTTT | CASSPSGVGGNTIYF
TRBD2 | TRBJ2-7 | TRBV9 | 18 | . | TGTGCCAGCAGCCCCCACGGGACTAGCGGAACTAAACCCTACGAGCAGTACTTC | CASSPHGTSGTKPYEQYF
TRBD1 | TRBJ1-2 | TRBV6-5 | 10 | . | TGTGCCACCGGTCGGACAGGTCTTGACTTC | CATGRTGLDF
. | TRBJ2-7 | TRBV5-1 | 16 | many | TGCGCCAGCAGCTTGTCGGGTATGACTTCAGCCTACGAGCAGTACTTC | CASSLSGMTSAYEQYF
TRBD1 | TRBJ1-1 | TRBV19 | 15 | . | TGTGCCAGTAGTAAATCCGGGACAGTGAACACTGAAGCTTTCTTT | CASSKSGTVNTEAFF
. | TRBJ2-2 | TRBV6-2/TRBV6-3 | 17 | . | TGTGCCAGCAGTTATCCCCTCGATAGCTCGAGGCCCGGGGAGCTGTTTTTT | CASSYPLDSSRPGELFF
TRBD1 | TRBJ2-2 | TRBV6-6 | 15 | . | TGTGCCAGCAGGGAACAGGGGGCGCGATCCGGGGAGCTGTTTTTT | CASREQGARSGELFF
. | TRBJ2-7 | TRBV5-1 | 12 | . | TGCCGACAAGGGGGTGGGGCCTACGAGCAGTACTTC | CRQGGGAYEQYF
TRBD2 | TRBJ2-1 | TRBV6-2/TRBV6-3 | 18 | . | TGTGCCAGCATCCCGGGACTAGCGGGGGGGACCCTCTACAATGAGCAGTTCTTC | CASIPGLAGGTLYNEQFF
. | TRBJ1-6 | TRBV7-9 | 15 | . | TGTGCCAGCAGCTCACCAGGGGCCGGTAATTCACCCCTCCACTTT | CASSSPGAGNSPLHF
. | TRBJ1-2 | TRBV14 | 15 | . | TGTGCCAGCAGCCAAGATATAAACAGGGACTATGGCTACACCTTC | CASSQDINRDYGYTF
. | TRBJ2-7 | TRBV5-4 | 14 | . | TGTGCCAGCAGCTTGTTGGGCTTGTCCTACGAGCAGTACTTC | CASSLLGLSYEQYF
TRBD2 | TRBJ2-2 | TRBV2 | 14 | . | TGTGCCAGCACTGCTAGCGGGCCCACCGGGGAGCTGTTTTTT | CASTASGPTGELFF
TRBD2 | TRBJ2-3 | TRBV28 | 20 | . | TGTGCCAGCAGTTCCCCCGGGACTAGCGGGAGCTTGACGGGTACAGATACGCAGTATTTT | CASSSPGTSGSLTGTDTQYF
. | TRBJ1-3 | TRBV19 | 14 | . | TGTGCCAGTAGGCCACAGGGTGCTGGAAACACCATATATTTT | CASRPQGAGNTIYF
. | TRBJ2-7 | TRBV10-1 | 18 | . | TGCGCCAGCAGTGAGAGAGGGGGGGAACAGCGGGTTTTCTACGAGCAGTACTTC | CASSERGGEQRVFYEQYF
. | TRBJ1-2 | TRBV5-1 | 14 | . | TGCGCCAGCAGCTTGGAGCTACCCCGCTATGGCTACACCTTC | CASSLELPRYGYTF
TRBD1 | TRBJ1-5 | TRBV28 | 15 | . | TGTGCCAGCAGTCACCGCCACAGGGGGCATCAGCCCCAGCATTTT | CASSHRHRGHQPQHF
. | TRBJ1-2 | TRBV2 | 14 | . | TGTGCCAGCAGTGAAGCCCGGGGATTCTATGGCTACACCTTC | CASSEARGFYGYTF
TRBD2 | TRBJ2-5 | TRBV7-3 | 14 | . | TGTGCCAGCAGCCCAGGACTAGCTCAGGAGACCCAGTACTTC | CASSPGLAQETQYF
. | TRBJ1-6 | TRBV6-5 | 13 | . | TGTGCCAGCAGGCTAGACAGAAATTCACCCCTCCACTTT | CASRLDRNSPLHF
TRBD1 | TRBJ1-5 | TRBV2 | 15 | few | TGTGCCAGCAGTTTCCCCGGGACAGGCAATCAGCCCCAGCATTTT | CASSFPGTGNQPQHF
. | TRBJ1-4 | TRBV5-1 | 12 | . | TGCGCCAGCAGCATACAGGGTAGAGGACTGTTTTTT | CASSIQGRGLFF
TRBD1 | TRBJ2-1 | TRBV5-1 | 17 | . | TGCGCCAGCAAACCTACCCTTGGGACAGGGGGAAACAATGAGCAGTTCTTC | CASKPTLGTGGNNEQFF
. | TRBJ1-1 | TRBV27 | 14 | . | TGTGCCAGCAGGATGAAAGGGGGGAACACTGAAGCTTTCTTT | CASRMKGGNTEAFF